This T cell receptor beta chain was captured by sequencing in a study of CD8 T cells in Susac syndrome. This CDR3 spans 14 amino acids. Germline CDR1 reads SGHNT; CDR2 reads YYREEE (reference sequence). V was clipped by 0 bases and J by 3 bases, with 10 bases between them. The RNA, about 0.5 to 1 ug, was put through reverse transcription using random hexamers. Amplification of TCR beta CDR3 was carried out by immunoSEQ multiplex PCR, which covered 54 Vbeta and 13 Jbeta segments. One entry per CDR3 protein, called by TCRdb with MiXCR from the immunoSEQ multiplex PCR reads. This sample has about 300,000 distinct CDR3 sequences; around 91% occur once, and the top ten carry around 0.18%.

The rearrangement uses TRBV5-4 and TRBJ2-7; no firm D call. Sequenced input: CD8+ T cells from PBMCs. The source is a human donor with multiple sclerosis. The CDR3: CASSLGHGGYEQYF. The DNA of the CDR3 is TGTGCCAGCAGCTTGGGACACGGCGGCTACGAGCAGTACTTC.